This T cell receptor (beta chain) was recovered during a study of control samples from healthy donors and cancer patients (dated by TCRdb to about 2020). Per the germline V gene, MNHEY is the CDR1 and SVGEGT is the CDR2. Trimming takes 3 bases from V and 0 bases from J, and the germline ends sit 6 bases apart. The CDR3 runs 14 amino acids, cysteine and phenylalanine included. Only the CDR3 portion is preserved as DNA: 42 bases, with reading frame beginning at the first base. The library was built by means of the immunoSEQ multiplex PCR assay. TCRdb carries this immuneACCESS record with in-frame sequences only. Its versions omit some clonotypes, under half of them owing to an unresolved V gene in the studies checked, with the rest unexplained. The sample includes tens of thousands of clones, with about nine tenths observed a single time. The ten largest clones represent around a tenth of the sample.

Concerning this clone: The antigen this receptor binds is unknown. No much larger clone is present one base from it, and per-base qualities are unavailable.

Recombination linked TRBV6-2 or TRBV6-3 to TRBJ1-5, with no confidently assigned D gene. This receptor was identified in a woman aged 45-59 years with colorectal cancer. The sequencing sample was made of PBMCs. The sequence in DNA is TGTGCCAGCAGTTATTCATATAGCAATCAGCCCCAGCATTTT. Translated, it reads CASSYSYSNQPQHF.